This T cell receptor beta chain emerged from a study of TIL therapy for anti-PD-1-resistant metastatic lung cancer. Study overall: Tumors had a median PD-L1 proportion score of 6%. Half of patients were current or former smokers. Median tumor mutation burden was about 1.5 mutations per megabase.

Trimming left V 3 bases short and J 4 bases short, with 19 bases between. The CDR3 consists of 17 residues. Per germline, CDR1 KGHSH and CDR2 LQKENI. General study points: Treatment-naive, never-smoker and oncogene-addicted patients were overrepresented in this highly selected cohort.

Time point given: pre-treatment sample, taken before nivolumab and TIL therapy. This clone appeared a single time. Its antigen is not known. This was the immunoSEQ v3 assay. Data came from immunoSEQ multiplex PCR; TCRdb stores just in-frame clones and leaves some out. The sample shows roughly 46,000 clones, 70% to 90% of them seen only once. This chain uses TRBV18 with TRBJ2-1; TRBD2 might be the D (6 bases). This clonotype was sampled from a person aged 25 to 80 with non-small cell lung cancer. The specimen comprised blood, sampled at baseline. For the CDR3, the DNA is TGTGCCAGCTCACCTCCCAGCGCGCGAGGAGGGTACAATGAGCAGTTCTTC. Protein: CASSPPSARGGYNEQFF. Full variable domain (outside the CDR3, taken from reference TRBV18 and TRBJ2-1): NAGVMQNPRHLVRRRGQEARLRCSPMKGHSHVYWYRQLPEEGLKFMVYLQKENIIDESGMPKERFSAEFPKEGPSILRIQQVVRGDSAAYFCASSPPSARGGYNEQFFGPGTRLTVL.